This TCR beta chain was captured by sequencing in a study of regulatory T cells in long-lasting Graves disease. The overall study: Persistence in Graves' disease denoted antithyroid drug use beyond 5 years alongside positive TSH receptor antibodies.

This clonotype was observed at least ten times. Its antigen remains unidentified. Regarding time point: persistent/refractory GD, antithyroid drugs over 5 years with positive TRAb. Extracted RNA from PBMCs served as the source of the TCR library. Researchers made TCR beta libraries by using iRepertoire HTBI primers and running Arm-PCR on CDR3 regions. From the multiplex PCR reads, TCRdb called clonotypes with MiXCR, one entry per CDR3 protein. Counted here are roughly 490,000 distinct CDR3 sequences, approximately 23% occurring once; the ten biggest clones make up 13%. Germline values: CDR1 KGHDR, CDR2 SFDVKD. Trimming pared 2 bases from V and 7 bases from J, leaving 13 bases between. The CDR3 contains 15 residues. The study's findings and limits: Persistent disease favored TRBV28, TRBJ1-2 and TRBJ2-5.

Specimen: peripheral blood mononuclear cells (PBMCs), collected when the disease was refractory, from a patient treated with antithyroid drugs. The rearrangement joins TRBV24-1 to TRBJ1-4, with no clear D. This TCR was sampled from a female donor with Graves disease. The CDR3, as DNA: TGTGCCACCAGTGATTCGGCCGAGATGAGTGAAAAACTGTTTTTT. It yields the protein CATSDSAEMSEKLFF.